This passage covers 22 T cell receptor beta chains from one sample sequenced in a study of T cell repertoires in ileal Crohn's disease (dated by TCRdb to about 2019). Libraries were prepared through the immunoSEQ multiplex PCR assay. As stored in TCRdb, this immuneACCESS dataset retains in-frame rearrangements with V and J assigned. A fraction of the clones does not appear; measured against another copy, unresolved V genes explain less than half of the discrepancy, and the remainder lacks a known reason. Recorded for this sample are roughly 14,000 clones; around 79% of them occurred a single time. Of the sample, about 4.5% is held by the ten largest clones. Material for sequencing was ileal tissue. These receptors were collected from an adult with Crohn's disease.

This rearrangement joins TRBV6-6 to TRBJ1-2; TRBD1 matches 7 bases. The V gene's germline CDR1 is MNHNY and CDR2 SVGAGI (reference sequence). This CDR3 comprises 12 residues. V trimming: 5 bases; J trimming: 10 bases; junction bases outside the gene matches: 7. The CDR3 DNA reads as TGTGCCAGCAGTCCAAGACAGGGCCACTACACCTTC. This translates into CASSPRQGHYTF.

The V and J genes are TRBV18 and TRBJ2-1; weak D call: TRBD1 (5 bases). The CDR3 is 15 residues long. Trimming stripped 4 bases from V and 4 bases from J, with 14 bases between. The germline V gene encodes CDR1 KGHSH and CDR2 LQKENI. Written as DNA, the CDR3 is TGTGCCAGCTCACAAGGACAAGATAGTTACAATGAGCAGTTCTTC. Protein sequence: CASSQGQDSYNEQFF.

The rearrangement joins TRBV7-2 to TRBJ1-6; perhaps TRBD1 as D (6 bases). V lost 5 bases and J 7 bases, leaving 15 bases between the germline ends. The CDR3 is 15 amino acids. Germline lookup yields CDR1 SGHTA and CDR2 FQGNSA. The CDR3 DNA follows: TGTGCCAGCAGCAAAAACAGGGAAAAGAATTCACCCCTCCACTTT. Protein sequence: CASSKNREKNSPLHF.

The V gene is TRBV5-1, the J gene TRBJ2-2; 8 nucleotides line up with TRBD1. CDR3 length: 14 amino acids. CDR1 SGHRS and CDR2 YFSETQ come from the germline V gene. Trimming removed 3 bases from V and 4 bases from J; junction bases left unmatched: 2. The CDR3 loop reads CASSWTGTTGELFF. The DNA for the CDR3 is TGCGCCAGCAGCTGGACAGGGACCACCGGGGAGCTGTTTTTT.

The CDR3 spells CASSEMEGAGKLFF. CDR3 sequence (DNA): TGTGCCAGCAGTGAGATGGAGGGGGCAGGAAAACTGTTTTTT. The V and J genes are TRBV25-1 and TRBJ1-4, with 7 bases fitting TRBD1. The CDR3 loop spans 14 amino acids. The ends lost 3 bases at V and 10 bases at J; junction bases unmatched: 8. The germline V gene encodes CDR1 MGHDK and CDR2 SYGVNS.

This clone was picked up one time. The V gene is TRBV5-1, the J gene TRBJ1-1, with TRBD1 identical over 9 bases. Germline CDR1 reads SGHRS; CDR2 reads YFSETQ. The CDR3 covers 17 residues. Unmatched junction bases numbered 18, after V lost 4 bases and J lost 8 bases. The CDR3 region is CASSRGTGTFGPGEAFF. The CDR3 nucleotides read TGCGCCAGCAGCCGGGGGACAGGGACGTTTGGCCCGGGCGAAGCTTTCTTT.

The chain employs TRBV28 and TRBJ1-1; 11 bases agree with TRBD1. V lost 6 bases to trimming and J lost 11 bases; unmatched junction nucleotides: 11. The V gene's germline CDR1 is MDHEN and CDR2 SYDVKM. The length of the CDR3 is 14 residues. The CDR3 DNA follows: TGTGCCAGCAGAGGGGGACAGGGGGGGGAGTCGGCTTTCTTT. Translation gives CASRGGQGGESAFF.

This chain uses TRBV5-1 with TRBJ1-3; D call uncertain. V was trimmed by 0 bases and J by 2 bases, leaving 12 bases between them. The CDR3 has 16 amino acids. Germline CDR1 reads SGHRS; CDR2 reads YFSETQ. CDR3 sequence: CASSLGRRNTGNTIYF. In DNA form, the CDR3 reads TGCGCCAGCAGCTTGGGCAGGCGTAATACTGGAAACACCATATATTTT.

This clone has only a few counts. The chain joins TRBV7-9 to TRBJ2-7, with D possibly being TRBD1 (5 bases). Looked up from germline, CDR1 is SEHNR and CDR2 is FQNEAQ (reference sequence). Trimming stripped 1 base from V and 6 bases from J, with 13 bases between. The CDR3 runs 14 residues. The CDR3 is CASSLVAGLSEQYF. The CDR3 DNA reads as TGTGCCAGCAGCTTAGTAGCAGGGTTAAGCGAGCAGTACTTC.

The chain employs TRBV7-2 and TRBJ2-7; D gene ambiguous. V was shortened by 1 base and J by 3 bases, with 7 bases between the two germline ends. This CDR3 spans 13 amino acids. Germline lookup yields CDR1 SGHTA and CDR2 FQGNSA. The CDR3 region has the DNA TGTGCCAGCAGCTTAGGTCCGAGCTACGAGCAGTACTTC. Translating gives CASSLGPSYEQYF.

By sample share, this clone is medium-sized. V gene TRBV27 combines with J gene TRBJ1-6; possibly TRBD1 for D (6 bases). V gave up 5 bases and J gave up 5 bases, with 10 bases separating them. CDR1 and CDR2 from the germline V gene are MNHEY and SMNVEV (reference sequence). The CDR3 runs to 14 residues. This chain's CDR3 is CASSPGADNSPLHF. In DNA, the CDR3 is TGTGCCAGCAGTCCAGGGGCTGATAATTCACCCCTCCACTTT.

The rearrangement joins TRBV18 to TRBJ2-1; D is unresolved. CDR1 and CDR2 from the germline V gene are KGHSH and LQKENI. This CDR3 contains 14 residues. The V gene lost 10 bases and the J gene lost 4 bases, with 17 bases spanning the gap. CDR3 nucleotides: TGTGCCACCACTGAGGAGTATGGGTACAATGAGCAGTTCTTC. It specifies CATTEEYGYNEQFF.

In its sample, this clone was seen once. The chain has TRBV30 and TRBJ2-5; D unresolved. The CDR3 is 12 amino acids. Germline-derived CDR1 and CDR2 are GTSNPN and SVGIG (reference sequence). Trimming cost V 2 bases and J 4 bases, with 8 bases left between them. DNA of the CDR3: TGTGCCTGGAGTTTGAGGAGAGAGACCCAGTACTTC. This translates into CAWSLRRETQYF.

This clone appeared a few times. Additional DNA sequences in this sample encode the identical CDR3. The chain employs TRBV7-9 and TRBJ2-5, with 10 bases fitting TRBD1. The V gene end was trimmed by 1 base and the J gene end by 2 bases; junction bases not matched to a gene: 1. The germline V gene has CDR1 SEHNR and CDR2 FQNEAQ (reference sequence). This CDR3 has 15 amino acids. CDR3 loop: CASSLGTGGQETQYF. The CDR3 nucleotides are TGTGCCAGCAGCTTAGGGACAGGGGGACAAGAGACCCAGTACTTC.

The chain uses TRBV14 and TRBJ1-1, with 8 bases aligning to TRBD1. The length of the CDR3 is 16 residues. V was clipped by 5 bases and J by 3 bases; unmatched bases: 11. Germline V CDR1 and CDR2: SGHDN, FVKESK. CDR3 bases: TGTGCCAGCAGCTCCAAAGGAGGACAGGGTTACACTGAAGCTTTCTTT. Residues: CASSSKGGQGYTEAFF.

The rearrangement joins TRBV9 to TRBJ1-4, with TRBD1 matching 8 bases. This CDR3 region has 15 residues. CDR1 and CDR2 (germline): SGDLS, YYNGEE. Trimming cost V 4 bases and J 4 bases; bases outside gene matches: 6. Here the CDR3 reads CASSPRDRRNEKLFF. CDR3 DNA: TGTGCCAGCAGCCCCCGGGACAGGCGTAATGAAAAACTGTTTTTT.

The rearrangement joins TRBV19 to TRBJ1-2; 7 nucleotides match TRBD1. The germline V gene has CDR1 LNHDA and CDR2 SQIVND (reference sequence). J gave up 7 bases and V 8 bases, and 4 bases lay outside the gene matches. The CDR3 runs to 11 residues. CDR3 amino acids: CASGDRVGYTF. The CDR3 bases are TGTGCCAGTGGCGACAGGGTTGGCTACACCTTC.

The chain couples TRBV29-1 to TRBJ2-6; D call uncertain. Deletions cut 3 bases from V and 0 bases from J, with 12 bases between. Per the germline V gene, CDR1 is SQVTM and CDR2 is ANQGSEA. The CDR3 consists of 16 residues. The CDR3 here is CSVDTPYGSGANVLTF. As DNA, the CDR3 is TGCAGCGTTGATACCCCTTACGGCTCTGGGGCCAACGTCCTGACTTTC. The entire variable domain, with the rest obtained from reference TRBV29-1 and TRBJ2-6, is as follows: SAVISQKPSRDICQRGTSLTIQCQVDSQVTMMFWYRQQPGQSLTLIATANQGSEATYESGFVIDKFPISRPNLTFSTLTVSNMSPEDSSIYLCSVDTPYGSGANVLTFGAGSRLTVL.

This chain links TRBV18 with TRBJ1-1; 8 bases fit TRBD1. This CDR3 contains 15 residues. Germline CDR1 KGHSH, CDR2 LQKENI. V lost 5 bases, J lost 7 bases, and 12 bases stayed unmatched. The DNA for the CDR3 is TGTGCCAGCTCAGAAATCACAGGGGGTGAGGGTGAAGCTTTCTTT. Its protein is CASSEITGGEGEAFF.

The chain has TRBV7-3 and TRBJ2-6; a weak D match, TRBD2 (6 bases). The ends were cut back, 6 bases at V and 0 bases at J, with 21 bases in the middle. Germline CDR1 and CDR2: SGHTA and FQGTGA. The CDR3 consists of 19 residues. The chain's CDR3 is CASSPNPPGLGSGANVLTF. As DNA, the CDR3 is TGTGCCAGCAGTCCTAACCCCCCGGGACTTGGCTCTGGGGCCAACGTCCTGACTTTC.

The chain uses TRBV6-1 and TRBJ2-7, with a possible D match to TRBD2 (6 bases). Deletions cut 0 bases from V and 2 bases from J, with 8 bases between. Per the germline V gene, CDR1 is MNHNS and CDR2 is SASEGT. This CDR3 region has 14 residues. The CDR3 is CASSEARGPYEQYF. DNA for the CDR3: TGTGCCAGCAGTGAAGCGCGGGGACCCTACGAGCAGTACTTC.

The CDR3 bases are TGTGCCAGCAGTCGGACAGGGTCAAATAATTCACCCCTCCACTTT. This codes for CASSRTGSNNSPLHF. The rearrangement joins TRBV6-5 to TRBJ1-6; 8 positions match TRBD1. V trimming: 5 bases; J trimming: 5 bases; junction bases outside the gene matches: 5. The CDR3 runs 15 residues. The germline CDR1 and CDR2 sequences are MNHEY and SVGAGI.